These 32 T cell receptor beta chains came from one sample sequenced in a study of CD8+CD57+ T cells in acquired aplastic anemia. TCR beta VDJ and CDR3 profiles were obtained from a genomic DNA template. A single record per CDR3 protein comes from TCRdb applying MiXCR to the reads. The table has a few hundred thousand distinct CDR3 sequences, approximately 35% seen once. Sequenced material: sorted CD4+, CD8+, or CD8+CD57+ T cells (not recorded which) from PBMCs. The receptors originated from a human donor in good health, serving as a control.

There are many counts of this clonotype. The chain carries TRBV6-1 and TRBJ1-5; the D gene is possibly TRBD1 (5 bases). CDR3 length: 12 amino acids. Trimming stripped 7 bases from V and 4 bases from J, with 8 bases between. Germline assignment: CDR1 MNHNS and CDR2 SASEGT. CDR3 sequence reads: CASNKGNQPQHF. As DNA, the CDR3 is TGTGCCAGCAACAAGGGGAATCAGCCCCAGCATTTT.

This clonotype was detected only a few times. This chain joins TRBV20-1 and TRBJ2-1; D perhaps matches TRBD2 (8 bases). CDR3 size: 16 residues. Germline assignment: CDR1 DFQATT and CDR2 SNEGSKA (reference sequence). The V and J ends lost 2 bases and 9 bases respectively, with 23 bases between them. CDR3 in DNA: TGCAGTGCTAGATCCTTTGGACTAGCAGGGGGGAGTGAGCAGTTCTTC. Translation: CSARSFGLAGGSEQFF.

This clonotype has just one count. The CDR3 spells CANTETQYF. In nucleotides, the CDR3 is TGTGCCAACACGGAGACCCAGTACTTC. The V and J genes are TRBV19 and TRBJ2-5; D not certain. Trimming removed 10 bases at V and 5 bases at J, with 5 bases between. The CDR3 is made up of 9 amino acids. From germline, CDR1 is LNHDA and CDR2 SQIVND (reference sequence).

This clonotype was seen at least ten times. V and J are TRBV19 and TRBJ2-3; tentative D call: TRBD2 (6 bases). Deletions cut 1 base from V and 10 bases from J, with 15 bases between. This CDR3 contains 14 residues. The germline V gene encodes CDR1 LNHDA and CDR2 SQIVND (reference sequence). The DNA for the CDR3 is TGTGCCAGTAGTATAGTATTGCTAGCGACGGCGCAGTATTTT. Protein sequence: CASSIVLLATAQYF.

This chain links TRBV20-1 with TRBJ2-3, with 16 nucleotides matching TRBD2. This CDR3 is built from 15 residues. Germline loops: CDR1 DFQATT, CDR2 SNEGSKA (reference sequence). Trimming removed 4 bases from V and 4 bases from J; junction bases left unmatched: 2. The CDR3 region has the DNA TGCAGTGCTATGGGACTAGCGGGAGGGTCAGATACGCAGTATTTT. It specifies CSAMGLAGGSDTQYF.

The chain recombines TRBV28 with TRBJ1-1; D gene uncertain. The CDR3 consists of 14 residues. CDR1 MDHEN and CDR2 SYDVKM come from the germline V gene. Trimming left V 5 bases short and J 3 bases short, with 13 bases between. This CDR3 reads CASSTPSLHTEAFF. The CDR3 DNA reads TGTGCCAGCAGTACCCCCTCCCTACACACTGAAGCTTTCTTT.

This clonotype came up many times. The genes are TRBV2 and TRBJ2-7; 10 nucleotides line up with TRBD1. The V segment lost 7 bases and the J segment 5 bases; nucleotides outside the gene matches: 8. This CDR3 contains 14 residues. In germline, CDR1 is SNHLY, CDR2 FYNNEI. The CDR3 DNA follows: TGTGCCAGCAAGACAGGGGGCTTGGTCCACGAGCAGTACTTC. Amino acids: CASKTGGLVHEQYF.

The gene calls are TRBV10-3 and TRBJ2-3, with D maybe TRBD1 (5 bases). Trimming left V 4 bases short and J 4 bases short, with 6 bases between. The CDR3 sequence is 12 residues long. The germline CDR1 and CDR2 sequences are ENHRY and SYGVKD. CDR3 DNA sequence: TGTGCCATCAGTGGGGGCTCAGATACGCAGTATTTT. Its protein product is CAISGGSDTQYF.

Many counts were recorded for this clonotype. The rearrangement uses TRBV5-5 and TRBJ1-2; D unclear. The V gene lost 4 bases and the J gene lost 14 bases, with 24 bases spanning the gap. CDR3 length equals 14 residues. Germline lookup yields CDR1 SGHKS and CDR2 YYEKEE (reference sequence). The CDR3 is CASSPRAVVMAYTF. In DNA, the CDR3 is TGTGCCAGCAGCCCACGGGCAGTTGTTATGGCTTATACCTTC.

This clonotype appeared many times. The CDR3 spells CASSFERGTEAFF. The CDR3 DNA follows: TGTGCCAGCAGCTTTGAACGAGGCACTGAAGCTTTCTTT. V is TRBV7-8 and J is TRBJ1-1; D remains ambiguous. The CDR3 is 13 residues long. Trimming left V 3 bases short and J 4 bases short, with 9 bases between. The germline gives CDR1 SGHVS, CDR2 FQNEAQ.

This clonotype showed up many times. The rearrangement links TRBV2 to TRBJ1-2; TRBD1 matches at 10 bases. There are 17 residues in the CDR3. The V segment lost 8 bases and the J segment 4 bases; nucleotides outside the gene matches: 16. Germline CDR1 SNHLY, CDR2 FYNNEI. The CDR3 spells CASAAAGQGPSGYGYTF. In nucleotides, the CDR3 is TGTGCCAGCGCCGCGGCGGGACAGGGGCCCTCTGGCTATGGCTACACCTTC.

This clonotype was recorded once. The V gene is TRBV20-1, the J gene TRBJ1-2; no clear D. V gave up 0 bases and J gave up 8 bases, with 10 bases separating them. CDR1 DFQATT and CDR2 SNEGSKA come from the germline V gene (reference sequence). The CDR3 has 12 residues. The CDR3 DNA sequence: TGCAGTGCTAGAGATAATCGGAGGGGCTACACCTTC. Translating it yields CSARDNRRGYTF.

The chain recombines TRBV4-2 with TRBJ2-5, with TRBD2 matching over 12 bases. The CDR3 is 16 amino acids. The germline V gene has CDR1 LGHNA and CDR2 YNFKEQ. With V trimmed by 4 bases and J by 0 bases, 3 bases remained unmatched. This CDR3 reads CASSLASGGDQETQYF. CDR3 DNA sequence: TGTGCCAGCAGCCTGGCTAGCGGGGGGGACCAAGAGACCCAGTACTTC.

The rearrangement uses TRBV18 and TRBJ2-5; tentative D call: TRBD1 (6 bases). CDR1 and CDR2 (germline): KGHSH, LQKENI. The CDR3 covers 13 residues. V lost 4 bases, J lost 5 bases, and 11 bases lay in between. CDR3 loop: CASSRGHTETQYF. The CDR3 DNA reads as TGTGCCAGCTCACGGGGACATACGGAGACCCAGTACTTC.

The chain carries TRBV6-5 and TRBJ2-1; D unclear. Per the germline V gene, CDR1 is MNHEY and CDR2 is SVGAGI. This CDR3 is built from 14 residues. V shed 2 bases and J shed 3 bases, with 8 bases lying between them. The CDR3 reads CASSYTQNYNEQFF. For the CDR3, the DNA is TGTGCCAGCAGTTACACGCAAAACTACAATGAGCAGTTCTTC.

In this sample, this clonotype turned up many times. CDR3 nucleotides: TGTGCCAGCAGCAACTCGGGACTAGCGGTCTACAATGAGCAGTTCTTC. It translates to CASSNSGLAVYNEQFF. This rearrangement joins TRBV6-2 or TRBV6-3 to TRBJ2-1, with 11 bases lining up with TRBD2. The CDR3 is made up of 16 amino acids. V shed 6 bases, J shed 3 bases, and the junction held 7 bases outside the gene matches. Germline V gives CDR1 MNHEY, CDR2 SVGEGT.

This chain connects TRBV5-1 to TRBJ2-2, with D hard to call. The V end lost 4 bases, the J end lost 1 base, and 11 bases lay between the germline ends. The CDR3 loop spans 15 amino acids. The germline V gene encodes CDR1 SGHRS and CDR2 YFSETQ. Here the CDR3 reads CASSLERLNTGELFF. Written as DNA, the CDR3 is TGCGCCAGCAGCCTGGAACGGCTGAACACCGGGGAGCTGTTTTTT.

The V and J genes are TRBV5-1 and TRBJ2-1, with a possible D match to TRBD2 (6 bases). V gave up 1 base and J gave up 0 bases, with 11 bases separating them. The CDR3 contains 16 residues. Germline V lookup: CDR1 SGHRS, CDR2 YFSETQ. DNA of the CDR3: TGCGCCAGCAGCTTGTTGGGGGGAGCCTCCTACAATGAGCAGTTCTTC. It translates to CASSLLGGASYNEQFF.

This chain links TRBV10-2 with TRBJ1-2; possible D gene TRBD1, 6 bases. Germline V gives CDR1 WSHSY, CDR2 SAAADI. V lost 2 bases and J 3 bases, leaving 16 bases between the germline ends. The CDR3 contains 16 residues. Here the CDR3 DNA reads TGCGCCAGCAGTGAGCGCGGACAGTGCTTGGACTATGGCTACACCTTC. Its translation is CASSERGQCLDYGYTF.

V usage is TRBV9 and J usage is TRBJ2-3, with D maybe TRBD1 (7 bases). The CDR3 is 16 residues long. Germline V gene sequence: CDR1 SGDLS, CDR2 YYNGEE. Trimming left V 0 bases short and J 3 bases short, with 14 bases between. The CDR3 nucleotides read TGTGCCAGCAGCGTAGCGGCAGGGGGGTCAACAGATACGCAGTATTTT. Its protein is CASSVAAGGSTDTQYF.

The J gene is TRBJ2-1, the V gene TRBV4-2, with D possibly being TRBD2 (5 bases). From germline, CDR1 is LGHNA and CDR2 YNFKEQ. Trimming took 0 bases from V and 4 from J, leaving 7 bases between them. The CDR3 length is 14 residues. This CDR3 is CASSQDTSYNEQFF. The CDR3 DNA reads TGTGCCAGCAGCCAAGATACTAGTTACAATGAGCAGTTCTTC.

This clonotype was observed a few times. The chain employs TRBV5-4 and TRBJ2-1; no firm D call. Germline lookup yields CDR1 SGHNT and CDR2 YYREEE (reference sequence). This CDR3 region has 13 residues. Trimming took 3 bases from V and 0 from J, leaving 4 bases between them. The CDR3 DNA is TGTGCCAGCAGCTACAACTCCTACAATGAGCAGTTCTTC. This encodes CASSYNSYNEQFF.

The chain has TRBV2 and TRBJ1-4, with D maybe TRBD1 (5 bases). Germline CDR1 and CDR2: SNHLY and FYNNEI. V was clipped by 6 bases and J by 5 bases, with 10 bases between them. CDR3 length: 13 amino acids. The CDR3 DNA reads TGTGCCAGCAGGCGGGACGCGAATGAAAAACTGTTTTTT. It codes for CASRRDANEKLFF.

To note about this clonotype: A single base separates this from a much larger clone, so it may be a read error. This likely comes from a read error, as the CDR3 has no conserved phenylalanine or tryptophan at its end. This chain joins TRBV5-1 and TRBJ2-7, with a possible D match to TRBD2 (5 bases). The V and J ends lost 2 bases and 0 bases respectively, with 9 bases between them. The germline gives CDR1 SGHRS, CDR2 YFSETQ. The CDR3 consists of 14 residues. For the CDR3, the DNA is TGCGCCAGCAGCTTCAGAGCGGACTCCTACGAGCAGTACCTC. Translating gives CASSFRADSYEQYL.

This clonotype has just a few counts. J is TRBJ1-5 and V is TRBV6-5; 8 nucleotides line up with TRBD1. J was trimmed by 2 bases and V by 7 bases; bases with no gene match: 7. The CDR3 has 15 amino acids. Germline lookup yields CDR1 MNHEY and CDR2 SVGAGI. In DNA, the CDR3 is TGTGCCAGCAATTTGCCGGGACAGGGCAATCAGCCCCAGCATTTT. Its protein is CASNLPGQGNQPQHF.

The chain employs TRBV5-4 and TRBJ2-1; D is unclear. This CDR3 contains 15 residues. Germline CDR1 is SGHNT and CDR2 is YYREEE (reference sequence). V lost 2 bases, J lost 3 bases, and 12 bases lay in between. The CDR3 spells CASSFLAENYNEQFF. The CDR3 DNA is TGTGCCAGCAGCTTTCTGGCGGAGAACTACAATGAGCAGTTCTTC.

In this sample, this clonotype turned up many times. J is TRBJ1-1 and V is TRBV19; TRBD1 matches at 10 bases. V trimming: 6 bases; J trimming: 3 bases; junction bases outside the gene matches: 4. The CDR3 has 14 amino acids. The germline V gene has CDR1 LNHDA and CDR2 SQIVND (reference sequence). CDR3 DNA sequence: TGTGCCAGTAGGAAGGGACAGGGGTACACTGAAGCTTTCTTT. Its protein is CASRKGQGYTEAFF.

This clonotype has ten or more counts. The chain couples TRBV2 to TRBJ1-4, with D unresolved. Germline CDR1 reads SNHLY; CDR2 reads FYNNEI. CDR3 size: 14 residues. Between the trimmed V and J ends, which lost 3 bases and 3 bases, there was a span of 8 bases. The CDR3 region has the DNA TGTGCCAGCAGTGAGAGGGCCTCTAATGAAAAACTGTTTTTT. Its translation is CASSERASNEKLFF.

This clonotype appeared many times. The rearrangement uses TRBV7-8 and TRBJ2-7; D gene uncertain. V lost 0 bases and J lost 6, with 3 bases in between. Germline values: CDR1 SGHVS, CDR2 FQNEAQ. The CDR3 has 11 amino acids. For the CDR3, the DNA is TGTGCCAGCAGCTTAGCGCTCGAGCAGTACTTC. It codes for CASSLALEQYF.

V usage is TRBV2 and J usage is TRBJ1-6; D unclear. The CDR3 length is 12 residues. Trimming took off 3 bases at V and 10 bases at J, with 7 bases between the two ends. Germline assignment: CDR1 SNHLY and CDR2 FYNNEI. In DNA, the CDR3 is TGTGCCAGCAGTGATCTGTACTCACCCCTCCACTTT. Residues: CASSDLYSPLHF.

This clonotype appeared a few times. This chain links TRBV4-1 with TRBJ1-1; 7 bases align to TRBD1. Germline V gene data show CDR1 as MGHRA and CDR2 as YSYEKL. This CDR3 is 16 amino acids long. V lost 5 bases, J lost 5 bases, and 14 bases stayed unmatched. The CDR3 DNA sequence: TGCGCCAGCAGCAAAGGGGTGGGCAGGGGGAGAACTGAAGCTTTCTTT. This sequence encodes CASSKGVGRGRTEAFF.

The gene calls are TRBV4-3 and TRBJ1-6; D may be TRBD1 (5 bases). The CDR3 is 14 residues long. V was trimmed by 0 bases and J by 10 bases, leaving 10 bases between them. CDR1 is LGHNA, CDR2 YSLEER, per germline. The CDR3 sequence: CASSQDRRASPLHF. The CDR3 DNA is TGCGCCAGCAGCCAAGATCGCAGGGCATCACCCCTCCACTTT.